What follows describes a single T cell receptor beta chain. V lost 5 bases and J 6 bases, leaving 14 bases between the germline ends. This CDR3 comprises 13 residues. This entry is derived from a study of blood T cell repertoires in COVID-19. Turning to the study itself: The cDNA or gDNA used as material had been derived from T cells, B-cell-depleted T cells, or PBMCs.

Clinical history as reported by participants underpinned cohort assignment. Donors of Cohort 3 who recovered were those that had two negative PCRs, clearance, or symptom resolution. In the source study's methods: Reference gene primer amplification gave estimated nucleated cell counts. The table came from immunoSEQ multiplex PCR; TCRdb's copy has only in-frame clones and leaves some out. The D gene and trimming were derived from the DNA, and the V and J assignments and clone size from that table. The sample lists about 480,000 clones, 70% to 90% seen once, with approximately 8% in the top ten. Specimen: PBMCs or T cells enriched from blood (not recorded which). The rearrangement links TRBV12-3 or TRBV12-4 to TRBJ2-7; possibly TRBD2 for D (6 bases). This TCR derives from a woman aged 55-70 years who had recovered from COVID-19. For the CDR3, the DNA is TGTGCCAGCAGTGCTTGGGACTCTGGCGAGCAGTACTTC. Protein sequence: CASSAWDSGEQYF.